This paragraph reports one T cell receptor (beta chain). Its matching antigen is unknown. There are 13 residues in the CDR3. Germline CDR1 is SGHTA and CDR2 is FQGTGA. V was clipped by 6 bases and J by 5 bases, with 10 bases between them. The sample originates from a study of response to subunit inactivated influenza vaccine. Study observations and caveats: Each seasonal influenza vaccination, the authors suggested, recruits few new T cells.

TCRdb passed the RT-PCR reads through MiXCR, listing each CDR3 protein once. This table holds fewer than 750,000 distinct CDR3 sequences, 14% found once. The sequencing here drew on PBMCs from blood, taken 12 days after vaccination. J is TRBJ2-2 and V is TRBV7-3; perhaps TRBD2 as D (6 bases). This sequence was found in a man aged 50 to 59 who received an inactivated influenza vaccine. CDR3 in DNA: TGTGCCAGCAGGACTAGGGCAACCGGGGAGCTGTTTTTT. Protein: CASRTRATGELFF. Using reference TRBV7-3 and TRBJ2-2 for the parts outside the CDR3, the full variable domain is GAGVSQTPSNKVTEKGKYVELRCDPISGHTALYWYRQSLGQGPEFLIYFQGTGAADDSGLPNDRFFAVRPEGSVSTLKIQRTERGDSAVYLCASRTRATGELFFGEGSRLTVL.